The clone carrying this T cell receptor beta chain was seen only a few times. Antigen unknown. A multiplex PCR was run with 60 Vbeta primers and 13 Jbeta primers. Sequenced by immunoSEQ multiplex PCR; TCRdb stores in-frame clones only, minus some. The table records 130,000 to 150,000 clones, around a tenth of them present only once. This record belongs to a study of cytomegalovirus exposure and HLA in healthy donors. Study-wide findings and caveats: Later analysis demonstrated an association between a missense DCLRE1C variant and TCR beta V- and J-gene trimming. In vitro assays verified that a few CMV-associated chains recognized CMV antigens specifically. A later analysis by the authors found several of the most significant clusters apparently linked to common viral pathogens.

Healthy donors of bone marrow made up the group. Germline CDR1 and CDR2: SGHVS and FQNEAQ. V was cut by 3 bases and J by 8 bases, with 23 bases left in between. The CDR3 runs to 17 residues. The chain carries TRBV7-8 and TRBJ2-1; a weak D match, TRBD2 (7 bases). The origin of this receptor is a male donor in good health and CMV-seronegative. What was sequenced was PBMCs. The CDR3 loop reads CASSFRGGERLGDEQFF. CDR3 DNA: TGTGCCAGCAGCTTTAGAGGGGGGGAGCGGCTCGGCGATGAGCAGTTCTTC. The variable domain in full, completed from reference TRBV7-8 and TRBJ2-1, reads GAGVSQSPRYKVAKRGQDVALRCDPISGHVSLFWYQQALGQGPEFLTYFQNEAQLDKSGLPSDRFFAERPEGSVSTLKIQRTQQEDSAVYLCASSFRGGERLGDEQFFGPGTRLTVL.